This T cell receptor (beta chain) was obtained from a study of OX40 agonist ivuxolimab in advanced cancers. TCRdb's copy holds only in-frame clones and misses some; the assay was immunoSEQ multiplex PCR. The table records nearly 45,000 clones, more than 80% of them present only once. In regard to this clone: Its antigen remains unidentified.

The CDR3 consists of 16 residues. The germline V gene encodes CDR1 MGHRA and CDR2 YSYEKL. J lost 3 bases, V lost 4 bases, and 10 bases had no gene match. Study-wide findings and caveats: CD8+ T cells averaged more expanded clones than CD4+.

The V call is TRBV4-1, the J call TRBJ2-7; 9 nucleotides match TRBD2. The receptor's source is an adult with an advanced solid tumor such as melanoma, head and neck, liver or kidney cancer. The sequencing here drew on CD4+ or CD8+ T cells sorted from blood, taken in a trial of the OX40 agonist ivuxolimab. For the CDR3, the DNA is TGCGCCAGCAGCCGAGTTTCGACTAGCGGCTTCTACGAGCAGTACTTC. Amino acid sequence: CASSRVSTSGFYEQYF.